These 10 T cell receptor beta chains were all obtained from the same sample, sequenced in a study of OX40 agonist ivuxolimab in advanced cancers. The method was the immunoSEQ multiplex PCR assay. TCRdb took over this immuneACCESS table, retaining in-frame rearrangements with V and J assigned. Such tables are incomplete; in checked studies, under half of the missing clones stem from an unresolved V gene, and the remainder is unexplained. This sample has 55,000 to 60,000 clones in its table, and roughly four fifths of those were observed once. 0.75% of the sample is taken by the ten largest. The sample here was CD4+ or CD8+ T cells sorted from blood, taken in a trial of the OX40 agonist ivuxolimab. The receptors were sampled from an adult with an advanced solid tumor such as melanoma, head and neck, liver or kidney cancer.

This clone was picked up a small number of times. The chain carries TRBV7-9 and TRBJ2-3; tentatively, D is TRBD2 (6 bases). V lost 5 bases to trimming and J lost 2 bases, with 20 bases between them. The germline gives CDR1 SEHNR, CDR2 FQNEAQ (reference sequence). CDR3 length equals 17 residues. CDR3 residues: CASSPEGWWRDTDTQYF. CDR3 nucleotide sequence: TGTGCCAGCAGCCCCGAGGGTTGGTGGCGGGACACAGATACGCAGTATTTT. Full variable domain (rest looked up from reference TRBV7-9 and TRBJ2-3): DTGVSQNPRHKITKRGQNVTFRCDPISEHNRLYWYRQTLGQGPEFLTYFQNEAQLEKSRLLSDRFSAERPKGSFSTLEIQRTEQGDSAMYLCASSPEGWWRDTDTQYFGPGTRLTVL.

The V call is TRBV6-5, the J call TRBJ1-2; D uncertain. The CDR3 sequence is 15 residues long. Germline CDR1 is MNHEY and CDR2 is SVGAGI. With 5 bases removed from V and 2 bases from J, the gap between germline ends came to 15 bases. The CDR3 reads CASSGMDRENYGYTF. Written as DNA, the CDR3 is TGTGCCAGCAGTGGGATGGATCGGGAAAACTATGGCTACACCTTC.

This chain links TRBV6-5 with TRBJ2-7; TRBD1 matches at 8 bases. V lost 6 bases, J lost 0 bases, and 7 bases stayed unmatched. The length of the CDR3 is 15 residues. Germline CDR1 is MNHEY and CDR2 is SVGAGI. The chain's CDR3 is CASRRRDRSSYEQYF. The CDR3 region has the DNA TGTGCCAGCAGGCGGCGGGACAGGAGCTCCTACGAGCAGTACTTC.

V gene TRBV19 combines with J gene TRBJ1-5, with D hard to call. Germline CDR1 is LNHDA and CDR2 is SQIVND (reference sequence). The V end was cut by 1 base, the J end by 3 bases, with 10 bases between. The CDR3 is 15 residues long. The CDR3 coding sequence is TGTGCCAGTAGTATAGGGCAAAAGTACAATCAGCCCCAGCATTTT. Its protein product is CASSIGQKYNQPQHF.

This sequence joins TRBV10-3 and TRBJ2-5; D may be TRBD1 (5 bases). V was shortened by 6 bases and J by 6 bases, with 20 bases between the two germline ends. Per the germline V gene, CDR1 is ENHRY and CDR2 is SYGVKD. The length of the CDR3 is 15 residues. CDR3 region: CAISLQGSKRKTQYF. The CDR3 DNA reads TGTGCCATCAGCCTGCAGGGTAGTAAGAGGAAGACCCAGTACTTC.

This clone came up once. This chain's CDR3 is CASSGGNQPQHF. In nucleotides, the CDR3 is TGTGCCAGCAGTGGGGGGAATCAGCCCCAGCATTTT. This chain joins TRBV25-1 and TRBJ1-5, with a tentative D call TRBD1 (5 bases). Germline V lookup: CDR1 MGHDK, CDR2 SYGVNS. V was shortened by 4 bases and J by 4 bases, with 5 bases between the two germline ends. The CDR3 contains 12 residues.

The CDR3 protein is CASSPGPDELANYGYTF. CDR3 bases: TGCGCCAGCAGCCCCGGACCTGATGAGTTAGCTAACTATGGCTACACCTTC. The chain has TRBV4-1 and TRBJ1-2; D gene uncertain. Between the trimmed V and J ends, which lost 4 bases and 0 bases, there was a span of 18 bases. The germline CDR1 and CDR2 sequences are MGHRA and YSYEKL. The CDR3 length is 17 residues.

The V call is TRBV5-1, the J call TRBJ2-1; D unclear. Trimming took off 1 base at V and 8 bases at J, with 10 bases between the two ends. Germline V gene lookup returns CDR1 SGHRS and CDR2 YFSETQ. The CDR3 totals 13 residues. The CDR3 DNA is TGCGCCAGCAGCTTGACGCAGCGTGATGAGCAGTTCTTC. It yields the protein CASSLTQRDEQFF.

The genes are TRBV7-9 and TRBJ2-5, with D possibly matching TRBD1 (6 bases). The CDR3 runs 15 residues. Germline-derived CDR1 and CDR2 are SEHNR and FQNEAQ (reference sequence). Trimming stripped 4 bases from V and 4 bases from J, with 16 bases between. CDR3 DNA sequence: TGTGCCAGCAGCTCTAGCACAGGGTTAGGAGAGACCCAGTACTTC. Translating gives CASSSSTGLGETQYF.

The chain employs TRBV11-3 and TRBJ2-7; 9 nucleotides agree with TRBD1. The CDR3 spans 14 residues. V trimming: 7 bases; J trimming: 3 bases; junction bases outside the gene matches: 7. Germline V gene lookup returns CDR1 SGHNT and CDR2 YENEEA. CDR3 sequence reads: CASNPGQGNYEQYF. The CDR3 DNA sequence: TGTGCCAGCAACCCGGGACAGGGAAACTACGAGCAGTACTTC.